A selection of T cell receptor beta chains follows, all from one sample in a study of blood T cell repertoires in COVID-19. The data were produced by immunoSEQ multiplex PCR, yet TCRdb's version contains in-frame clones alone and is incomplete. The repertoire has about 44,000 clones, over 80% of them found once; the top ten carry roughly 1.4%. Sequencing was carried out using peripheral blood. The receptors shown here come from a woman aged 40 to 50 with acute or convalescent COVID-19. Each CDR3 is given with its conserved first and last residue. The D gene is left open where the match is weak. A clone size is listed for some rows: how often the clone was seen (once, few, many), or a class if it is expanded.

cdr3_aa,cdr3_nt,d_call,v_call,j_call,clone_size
CASSLGGQETQYF,TGTGCCAGCAGCTTAGGGGGGCAAGAGACCCAGTACTTC,NA,TRBV7-3,TRBJ2-5,NA
CASRERDRGTDTQYF,TGTGCCAGTAGGGAGAGGGACAGGGGCACAGATACGCAGTATTTT,TRBD1,TRBV19,TRBJ2-3,NA
CASSPDSLNAYGYTF,TGTGCCAGCAGCCCGGACAGTCTTAACGCCTATGGCTACACCTTC,NA,TRBV6-5,TRBJ1-2,NA
CASSLERGGADTQYF,TGCGCCAGCAGCTTGGAGCGGGGCGGGGCAGATACGCAGTATTTT,TRBD2,TRBV5-1,TRBJ2-3,NA
CASSFLTSGEETQYF,TGTGCCAGCAGTTTCCTGACTAGCGGGGAAGAGACCCAGTACTTC,TRBD2,TRBV28,TRBJ2-5,NA
CSVEGVGGAGSSTDTRYF,TGCAGCGTTGAAGGGGTAGGAGGGGCCGGTTCTAGCACAGATACGCGGTATTTT,NA,TRBV29-1,TRBJ2-3,NA
CASSRNYNSPLHF,TGTGCCAGCAGCCGTAACTATAATTCACCCCTCCACTTT,NA,TRBV11-2,TRBJ1-6,NA
CASSLAGGKTNEKLFF,TGCGCCAGCAGCTTGGCTGGCGGGAAAACTAATGAAAAACTGTTTTTT,NA,TRBV5-1,TRBJ1-4,NA
CASSLVRGDGETQYF,TGTGCCAGCAGCTTGGTGCGGGGGGATGGGGAGACCCAGTACTTC,TRBD2,TRBV5-5,TRBJ2-5,NA
CASSLGGTGVGNQPQHF,TGTGCCAGCAGTCTAGGGGGAACAGGGGTGGGAAATCAGCCCCAGCATTTT,TRBD1,TRBV27,TRBJ1-5,NA
CASSLVSSGSRGGELFF,TGTGCCAGCAGCTTAGTATCTAGCGGGAGCCGTGGCGGGGAGCTGTTTTTT,TRBD2,TRBV7-2,TRBJ2-2,NA
CASSLGQGAGNTIYF,TGTGCCAGCAGCTTAGGACAGGGGGCCGGAAACACCATATATTTT,TRBD1,TRBV7-9,TRBJ1-3,once
CASSYWNRGYEQYF,TGTGCCAGCAGTTACTGGAACAGGGGCTACGAGCAGTACTTC,TRBD1,TRBV6-6,TRBJ2-7,NA
CASSDDREVYGYTF,TGTGCCAGCTCAGACGACAGGGAGGTCTATGGCTACACCTTC,TRBD1,TRBV18,TRBJ1-2,NA
CASSYSIAGNSYEQYF,TGTGCCAGCAGTTACTCGATTGCGGGGAACTCCTACGAGCAGTACTTC,NA,TRBV6-2/TRBV6-3,TRBJ2-7,NA
CASSEVDVLEFYEQYF,TGTGCCAGCAGTGAAGTAGACGTTTTGGAGTTCTACGAGCAGTACTTC,NA,TRBV6-1,TRBJ2-7,once
CASSQDEGLAADTQYF,TGTGCCAGCAGCCAAGATGAAGGGCTAGCGGCAGATACGCAGTATTTT,TRBD2,TRBV3-1/TRBV3-2,TRBJ2-3,few
CASSQGSRGLHQPQHF,TGTGCCAGCAGCCAAGGTTCCAGGGGGCTACATCAGCCCCAGCATTTT,TRBD1,TRBV4-2,TRBJ1-5,once
CASSRRSGSNGETQYF,TGTGCCAGCAGCCGACGTAGCGGGAGTAATGGAGAGACCCAGTACTTC,TRBD2,TRBV27,TRBJ2-5,NA
CASTPVSNGQPQHF,TGTGCCAGCACCCCCGTGTCTAACGGGCAGCCCCAGCATTTT,NA,TRBV6-5,TRBJ1-5,NA
CASSTSGQGNTEAFF,TGTGCCAGCAGTACATCGGGACAGGGGAACACTGAAGCTTTCTTT,TRBD1,TRBV28,TRBJ1-1,once
CSVDRDRVYGYTF,TGCAGCGTAGACCGGGACAGGGTCTATGGCTACACCTTC,TRBD1,TRBV29-1,TRBJ1-2,NA
CASSLDLKREVNEQFF,TGCGCCAGCAGCTTGGATTTGAAGCGGGAGGTCAATGAGCAGTTCTTC,TRBD2,TRBV5-1,TRBJ2-1,NA
CASSSETSGAASTDTQYF,TGTGCCAGCTCATCCGAGACTAGCGGAGCCGCTAGCACAGATACGCAGTATTTT,TRBD2,TRBV18,TRBJ2-3,NA
CAWSPGLGADQPQHF,TGTGCCTGGAGCCCGGGACTTGGAGCAGATCAGCCCCAGCATTTT,NA,TRBV30,TRBJ1-5,NA
CAWSATQGANGYTF,TGTGCCTGGAGTGCCACACAGGGGGCAAATGGCTACACCTTC,TRBD1,TRBV30,TRBJ1-2,NA
CASSATGLGELFF,TGTGCCAGCAGCGCTACAGGGCTGGGGGAGCTGTTTTTT,NA,TRBV9,TRBJ2-2,few
CASRPTSGAYNEQFF,TGTGCCAGCAGGCCCACTAGCGGGGCCTACAATGAGCAGTTCTTC,TRBD2,TRBV11-2,TRBJ2-1,NA
CASSYSRGTYEQYF,TGTGCCAGCAGTTACTCAAGGGGAACCTACGAGCAGTACTTC,NA,TRBV6-5,TRBJ2-7,NA
CASSLRSGNTEAFF,TGTGCCAGCAGCTTACGCTCGGGAAACACTGAAGCTTTCTTT,NA,TRBV5-4,TRBJ1-1,NA
CASSLVAAAGQYF,TGCGCCAGCAGCTTGGTAGCTGCGGCGGGGCAGTACTTC,NA,TRBV5-1,TRBJ2-7,NA
CATSPEPGQGAAGYTF,TGTGCCACCAGTCCCGAACCCGGGCAGGGGGCAGCTGGCTACACCTTC,TRBD1,TRBV15,TRBJ1-2,NA
CASSLSGGYTGELFF,TGTGCCAGCAGTTTGTCAGGAGGGTACACCGGGGAGCTGTTTTTT,NA,TRBV27,TRBJ2-2,once
CASSWGGNPAPEQFF,TGTGCCAGCAGTTGGGGCGGGAATCCCGCACCTGAGCAGTTCTTC,NA,TRBV27,TRBJ2-1,NA
CASSLYLIRLAGIRGHSEQFF,TGTGCTAGCAGCTTATACTTGATCAGGCTAGCGGGAATCAGGGGACACAGTGAGCAGTTCTTC,TRBD2,TRBV7-7,TRBJ2-1,once
CASSLYEGDEQFF,TGTGCCAGCAGTTTATACGAGGGAGACGAGCAGTTCTTC,NA,TRBV27,TRBJ2-1,NA